Listed below are T cell receptor beta chains from one sample, sequenced in a study of blood T cell repertoires in COVID-19. The data were produced by immunoSEQ multiplex PCR, yet TCRdb's version contains in-frame clones alone and is incomplete. The sample has about 230,000 clones; 83% are singletons. Sequencing was performed on peripheral blood. Receptors were obtained from a woman in her 30s with COVID-19, enrolled during active disease. CDR3s include the opening cysteine and the closing phenylalanine or tryptophan. A D gene is named only where the DNA matches it firmly. Only some rows state a clone size, as once, few, many or a class for expanded clones.

V: TRBV7-9; J: TRBJ2-7; size: NA; D: TRBD1; DNA: TGTGCCAGCAGCTTGGGCCAGGGGGCTTACGAGCAGTACTTC; CDR3: CASSLGQGAYEQYF
V: TRBV2; J: TRBJ2-5; size: once; D: NA; DNA: TGTGCCAGCAGAGTCTACTCAGAGACCCAGTACTTC; CDR3: CASRVYSETQYF
V: TRBV11-2; J: TRBJ2-1; size: NA; D: TRBD2; DNA: TGTGCCAGCAGCGCCTCCCCGGGACTAGCGTTTTACAATGAGCAGTTCTTC; CDR3: CASSASPGLAFYNEQFF
V: TRBV6-6; J: TRBJ1-4; size: NA; D: NA; DNA: TGTGCCAGCAGTAATCCAGGTTTTGGGGCATACGTACTGTTTTTT; CDR3: CASSNPGFGAYVLFF
V: TRBV27; J: TRBJ2-5; size: NA; D: TRBD2; DNA: TGTGCCAGCAGTGGATCCCTAGCGGGAGGTCAAGAGACCCAGTACTTC; CDR3: CASSGSLAGGQETQYF
V: TRBV19; J: TRBJ1-2; size: NA; D: TRBD1; DNA: TGTGCCAGTAGTAAAGGACAGGGAGCCATTTATGGCTACACCTTC; CDR3: CASSKGQGAIYGYTF
V: TRBV29-1; J: TRBJ2-1; size: NA; D: TRBD1; DNA: TGCAGCGTTGAGTGGGACAGGGTCCCCGATGAGCAGTTCTTC; CDR3: CSVEWDRVPDEQFF
V: TRBV19; J: TRBJ2-7; size: NA; D: NA; DNA: TGTGCCAGTAGTATCGCGGGGACGGGCGAGCAGTACTTC; CDR3: CASSIAGTGEQYF
V: TRBV15; J: TRBJ2-1; size: NA; D: TRBD2; DNA: TGTGCCACCAGCAGAGCGGGAGGGCGATACAATGAGCAGTTCTTC; CDR3: CATSRAGGRYNEQFF
V: TRBV14; J: TRBJ1-4; size: NA; D: NA; DNA: TGTGCCAGCAGCCACGTAGGGAGGGGGAGAACGAAAAAACTGTTTTTT; CDR3: CASSHVGRGRTKKLFF
V: TRBV28; J: TRBJ2-3; size: few; D: TRBD1; DNA: TGTGCCAGCAGTTTATGGTCGGACAGGGGCTCAGATACGCAGTATTTT; CDR3: CASSLWSDRGSDTQYF
V: TRBV12-5; J: TRBJ1-2; size: NA; D: NA; DNA: TGTGCTAGTGGTTTGGTACAGGTGTGGGGCTACACCTTC; CDR3: CASGLVQVWGYTF
V: TRBV19; J: TRBJ2-6; size: NA; D: NA; DNA: TGTGCCAGTAGTACCCAGGGGACTGGGGCCAACGTCCTGACTTTC; CDR3: CASSTQGTGANVLTF
V: TRBV24-1; J: TRBJ1-4; size: once; D: NA; DNA: TGTGCCACCAGTGTGACAGTGGCCTCAACTAATGAAAAACTGTTTTTT; CDR3: CATSVTVASTNEKLFF
V: TRBV2; J: TRBJ2-5; size: NA; D: TRBD2; DNA: TGTGCCAGCAGGGAGACTAGCGGGGGGACTTCCTCGACCCAGTACTTC; CDR3: CASRETSGGTSSTQYF
V: TRBV7-9; J: TRBJ2-5; size: NA; D: NA; DNA: TGTGCCAGCAGCTCAAAAGACACCCAAGTCCGTACCCAGTACTTC; CDR3: CASSSKDTQVRTQYF